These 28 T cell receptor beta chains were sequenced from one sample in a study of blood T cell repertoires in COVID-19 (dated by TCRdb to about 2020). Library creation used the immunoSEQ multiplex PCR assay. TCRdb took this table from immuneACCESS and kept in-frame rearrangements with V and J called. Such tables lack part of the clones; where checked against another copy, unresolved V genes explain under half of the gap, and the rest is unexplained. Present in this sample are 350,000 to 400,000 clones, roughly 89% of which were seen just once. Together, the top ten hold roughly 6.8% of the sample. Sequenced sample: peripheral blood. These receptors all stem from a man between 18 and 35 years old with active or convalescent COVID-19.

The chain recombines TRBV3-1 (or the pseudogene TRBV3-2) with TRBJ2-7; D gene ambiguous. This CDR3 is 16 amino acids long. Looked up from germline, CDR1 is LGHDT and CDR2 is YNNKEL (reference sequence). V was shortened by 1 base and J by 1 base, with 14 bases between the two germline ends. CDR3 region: CASSQGGVIGSYEQYF. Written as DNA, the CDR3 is TGTGCCAGCAGCCAAGGAGGCGTCATCGGATCCTACGAGCAGTACTTC.

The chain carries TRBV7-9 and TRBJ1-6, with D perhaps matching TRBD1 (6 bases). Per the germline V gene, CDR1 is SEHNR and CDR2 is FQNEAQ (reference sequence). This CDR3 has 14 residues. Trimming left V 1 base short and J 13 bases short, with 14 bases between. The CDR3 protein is CASSLVGTPGPLHF. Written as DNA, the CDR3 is TGTGCCAGCAGCTTAGTTGGGACACCTGGTCCCCTCCACTTT.

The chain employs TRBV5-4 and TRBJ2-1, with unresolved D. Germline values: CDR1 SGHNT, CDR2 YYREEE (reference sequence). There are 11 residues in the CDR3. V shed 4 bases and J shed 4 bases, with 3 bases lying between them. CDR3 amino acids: CASSRYNEQFF. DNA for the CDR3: TGTGCCAGCAGCCGGTACAATGAGCAGTTCTTC.

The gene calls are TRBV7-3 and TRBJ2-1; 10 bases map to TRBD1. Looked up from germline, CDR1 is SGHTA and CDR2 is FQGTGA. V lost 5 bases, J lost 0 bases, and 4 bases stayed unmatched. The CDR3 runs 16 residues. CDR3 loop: CASSPRTGGSYNEQFF. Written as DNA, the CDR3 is TGTGCCAGCAGCCCTCGGACAGGGGGCTCCTACAATGAGCAGTTCTTC.

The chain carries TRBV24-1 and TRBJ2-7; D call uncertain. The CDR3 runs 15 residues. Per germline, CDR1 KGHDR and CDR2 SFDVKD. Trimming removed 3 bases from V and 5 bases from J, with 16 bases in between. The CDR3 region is CATSDSEQKLNEQYF. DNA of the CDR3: TGTGCCACCAGTGATAGTGAACAGAAGTTAAACGAGCAGTACTTC.

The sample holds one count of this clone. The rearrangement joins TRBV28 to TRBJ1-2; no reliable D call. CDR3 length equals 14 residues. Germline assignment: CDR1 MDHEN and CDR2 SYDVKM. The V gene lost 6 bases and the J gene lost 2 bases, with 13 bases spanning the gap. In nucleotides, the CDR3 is TGTGCCAGCAGGCCCCCCAGCAGGAACTATGGCTACACCTTC. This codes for CASRPPSRNYGYTF.

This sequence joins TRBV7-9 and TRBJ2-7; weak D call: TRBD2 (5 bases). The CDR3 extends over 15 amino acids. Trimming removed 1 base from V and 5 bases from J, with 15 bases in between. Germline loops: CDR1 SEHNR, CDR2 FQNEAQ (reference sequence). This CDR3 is CASSLVGLSPHEQYF. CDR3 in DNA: TGTGCCAGCAGCTTAGTAGGACTTTCCCCCCACGAGCAGTACTTC.

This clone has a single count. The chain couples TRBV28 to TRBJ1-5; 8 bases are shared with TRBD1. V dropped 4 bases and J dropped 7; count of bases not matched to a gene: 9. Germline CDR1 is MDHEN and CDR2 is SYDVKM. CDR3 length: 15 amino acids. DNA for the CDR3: TGTGCCAGCAGTTCCGGGACAGGCCCCGGACAGCCCCAGCATTTT. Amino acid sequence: CASSSGTGPGQPQHF. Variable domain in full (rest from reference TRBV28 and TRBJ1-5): DVKVTQSSRYLVKRTGEKVFLECVQDMDHENMFWYRQDPGLGLRLIYFSYDVKMKEKGDIPEGYSVSREKKERFSLILESASTNQTSMYLCASSSGTGPGQPQHFGDGTRLSIL.

The CDR3 coding sequence is TGTGCCAGCAGCTTAGACCCTAGCAACACCGGGGAGCTGTTTTTT. This sequence encodes CASSLDPSNTGELFF. The V call is TRBV7-9, the J call TRBJ2-2; the D gene is possibly TRBD2 (5 bases). The CDR3 extends over 15 amino acids. The V gene lost 1 base and the J gene lost 2 bases, with 8 bases spanning the gap. CDR1 is SEHNR and CDR2 is FQNEAQ in the germline V gene (reference sequence).

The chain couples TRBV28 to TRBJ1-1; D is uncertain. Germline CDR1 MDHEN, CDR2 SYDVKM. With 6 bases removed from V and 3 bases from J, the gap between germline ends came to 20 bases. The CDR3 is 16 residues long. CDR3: CASRPVARVVDTEAFF. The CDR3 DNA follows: TGTGCCAGCAGGCCGGTAGCCCGTGTGGTGGACACTGAAGCTTTCTTT.

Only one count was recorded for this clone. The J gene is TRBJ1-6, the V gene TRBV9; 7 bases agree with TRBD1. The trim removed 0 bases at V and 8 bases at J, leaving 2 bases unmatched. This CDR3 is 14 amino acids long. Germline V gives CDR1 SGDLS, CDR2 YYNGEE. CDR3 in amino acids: CASSVGDSHSPLHF. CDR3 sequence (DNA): TGTGCCAGCAGCGTAGGGGACAGCCATTCACCCCTCCACTTT.

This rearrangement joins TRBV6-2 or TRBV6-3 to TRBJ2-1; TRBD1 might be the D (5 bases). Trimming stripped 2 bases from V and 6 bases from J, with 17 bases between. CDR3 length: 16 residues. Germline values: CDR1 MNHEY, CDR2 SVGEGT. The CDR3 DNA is TGTGCCAGCAGTTACGGGTGGACATACGCCCCCAATGAGCAGTTCTTC. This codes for CASSYGWTYAPNEQFF.

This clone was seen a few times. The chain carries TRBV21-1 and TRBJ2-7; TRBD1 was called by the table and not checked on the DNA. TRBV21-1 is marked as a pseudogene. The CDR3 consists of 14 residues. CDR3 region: CASSSQAFSYEQYF. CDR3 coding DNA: TGTGCCAGCAGCAGCCAGGCCTTCTCCTACGAGCAGTACTTC.

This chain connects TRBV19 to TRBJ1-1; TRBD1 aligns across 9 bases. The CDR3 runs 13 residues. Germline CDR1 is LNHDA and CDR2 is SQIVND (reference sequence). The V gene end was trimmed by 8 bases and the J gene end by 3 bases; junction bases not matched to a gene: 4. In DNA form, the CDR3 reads TGTGCCAGTCGACAGGGGGTATACACTGAAGCTTTCTTT. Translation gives CASRQGVYTEAFF.

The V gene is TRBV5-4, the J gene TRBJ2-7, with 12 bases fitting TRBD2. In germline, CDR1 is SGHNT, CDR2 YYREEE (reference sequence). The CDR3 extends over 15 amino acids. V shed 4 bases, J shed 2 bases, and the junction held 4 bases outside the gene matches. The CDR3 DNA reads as TGTGCCAGCAGCACCGGGACTAGCGGGCCCTACGAGCAGTACTTC. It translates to CASSTGTSGPYEQYF. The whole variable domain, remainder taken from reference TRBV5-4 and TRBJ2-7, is ETGVTQSPTHLIKTRGQQVTLRCSSQSGHNTVSWYQQALGQGPQFIFQYYREEENGRGNFPPRFSGLQFPNYSSELNVNALELDDSALYLCASSTGTSGPYEQYFGPGTRLTVT.

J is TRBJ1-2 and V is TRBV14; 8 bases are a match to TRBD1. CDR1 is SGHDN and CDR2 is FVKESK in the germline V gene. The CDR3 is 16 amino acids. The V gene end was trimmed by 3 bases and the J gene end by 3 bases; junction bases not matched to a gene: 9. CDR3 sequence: CASSHRAGGADYGYTF. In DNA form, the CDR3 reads TGTGCCAGCAGCCATCGTGCAGGGGGCGCTGACTATGGCTACACCTTC. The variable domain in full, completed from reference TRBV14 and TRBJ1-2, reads EAGVTQFPSHSVIEKGQTVTLRCDPISGHDNLYWYRRVMGKEIKFLLHFVKESKQDESGMPNNRFLAERTGGTYSTLKVQPAELEDSGVYFCASSHRAGGADYGYTFGSGTRLTVV.

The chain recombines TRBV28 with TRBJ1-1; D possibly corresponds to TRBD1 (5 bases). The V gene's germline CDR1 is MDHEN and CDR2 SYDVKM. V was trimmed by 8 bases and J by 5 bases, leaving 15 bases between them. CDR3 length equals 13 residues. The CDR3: CASPGRRGTEAFF. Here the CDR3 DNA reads TGTGCCAGCCCCGGACGGCGGGGGACTGAAGCTTTCTTT.

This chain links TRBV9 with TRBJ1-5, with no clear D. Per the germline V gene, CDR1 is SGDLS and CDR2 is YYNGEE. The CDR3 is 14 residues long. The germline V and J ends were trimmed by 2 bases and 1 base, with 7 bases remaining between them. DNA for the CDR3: TGTGCCAGCAGCGTCGGTGTAAGCAATCAGCCCCAGCATTTT. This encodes CASSVGVSNQPQHF.

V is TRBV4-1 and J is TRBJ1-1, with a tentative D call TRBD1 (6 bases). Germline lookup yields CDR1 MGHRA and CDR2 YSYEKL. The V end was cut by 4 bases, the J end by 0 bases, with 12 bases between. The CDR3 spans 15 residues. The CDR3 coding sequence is TGCGCCAGCAGCCCGATGACAGGTATGAACACTGAAGCTTTCTTT. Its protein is CASSPMTGMNTEAFF.

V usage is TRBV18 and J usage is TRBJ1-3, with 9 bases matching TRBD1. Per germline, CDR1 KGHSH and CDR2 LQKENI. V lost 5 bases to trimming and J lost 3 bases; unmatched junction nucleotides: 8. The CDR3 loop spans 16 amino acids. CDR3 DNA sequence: TGTGCCAGCTCAGCCGGGACAGGGAACGGTGGAAACACCATATATTTT. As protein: CASSAGTGNGGNTIYF. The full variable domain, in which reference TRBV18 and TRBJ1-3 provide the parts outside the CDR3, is NAGVMQNPRHLVRRRGQEARLRCSPMKGHSHVYWYRQLPEEGLKFMVYLQKENIIDESGMPKERFSAEFPKEGPSILRIQQVVRGDSAAYFCASSAGTGNGGNTIYFGEGSWLTVV.

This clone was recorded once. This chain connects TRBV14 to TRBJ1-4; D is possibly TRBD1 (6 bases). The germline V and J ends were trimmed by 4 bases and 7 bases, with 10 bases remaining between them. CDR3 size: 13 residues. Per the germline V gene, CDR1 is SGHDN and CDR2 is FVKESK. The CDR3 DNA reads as TGTGCCAGCAGCCGCAACAGGGTTGAAAAACTGTTTTTT. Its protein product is CASSRNRVEKLFF.

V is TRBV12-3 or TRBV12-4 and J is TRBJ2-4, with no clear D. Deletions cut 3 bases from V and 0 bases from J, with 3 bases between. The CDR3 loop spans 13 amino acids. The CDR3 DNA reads TGTGCCAGCAGTTTCTCAGCCAAAAACATTCAGTACTTC. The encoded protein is CASSFSAKNIQYF.

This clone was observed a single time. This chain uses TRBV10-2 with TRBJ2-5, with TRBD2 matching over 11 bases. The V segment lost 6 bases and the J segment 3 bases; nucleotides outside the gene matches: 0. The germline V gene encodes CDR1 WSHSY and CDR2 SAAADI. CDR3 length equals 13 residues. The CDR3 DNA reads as TGCGCCAGCAGGACTAGCGGGAAAGAGACCCAGTACTTC. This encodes CASRTSGKETQYF.

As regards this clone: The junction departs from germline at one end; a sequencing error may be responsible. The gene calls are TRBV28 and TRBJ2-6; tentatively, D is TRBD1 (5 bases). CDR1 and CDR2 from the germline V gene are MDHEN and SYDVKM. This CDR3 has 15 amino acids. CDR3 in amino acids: CASSLVGSGANVLTF. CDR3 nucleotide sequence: TGTGCCAGCAGTTTGGTCGGGTCTGGGGCCAACGTGCTGACTTTC.

The CDR3 DNA follows: TGTGCCTGGAGGGGGACGGGACAGACAAACATTCAGTACTTC. Protein product: CAWRGTGQTNIQYF. The chain employs TRBV30 and TRBJ2-4; 7 bases align to TRBD1. With 3 bases clipped from V and 6 bases from J, the junction kept 8 bases outside the gene matches. The CDR3 extends over 14 amino acids. Germline CDR1 and CDR2: GTSNPN and SVGIG (reference sequence).

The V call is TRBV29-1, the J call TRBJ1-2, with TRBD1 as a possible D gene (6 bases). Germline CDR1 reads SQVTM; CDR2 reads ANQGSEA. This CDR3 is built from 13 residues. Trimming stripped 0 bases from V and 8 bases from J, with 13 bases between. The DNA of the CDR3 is TGCAGCGTTGAAGATACGGGGGGCGGAGGCTACACCTTC. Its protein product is CSVEDTGGGGYTF.

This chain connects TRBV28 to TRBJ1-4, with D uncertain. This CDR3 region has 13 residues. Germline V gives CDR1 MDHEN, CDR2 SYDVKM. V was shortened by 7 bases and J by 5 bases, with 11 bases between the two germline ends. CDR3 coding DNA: TGTGCCAGCAATCCAGCGCGGAATGAAAAACTGTTTTTT. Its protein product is CASNPARNEKLFF.

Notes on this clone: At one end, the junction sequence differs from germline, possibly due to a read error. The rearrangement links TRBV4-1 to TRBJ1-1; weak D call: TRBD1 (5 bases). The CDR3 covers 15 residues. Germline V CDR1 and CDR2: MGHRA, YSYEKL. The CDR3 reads CASNQGVDMNTEAFF. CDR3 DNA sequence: TGCGCCAGCAACCAAGGGGTCGACATGAACACTGAAGCTTTCTTT.